These 20 T cell receptor beta chains were sequenced from one sample in a study of blood T cell repertoires in COVID-19. Assay: immunoSEQ multiplex PCR; the TCRdb copy retains only in-frame clones and omits some. Of a few hundred thousand clones detected, under 85% appear once; the ten largest clones hold 5% to 6%. Sequencing used PBMCs or T cells enriched from blood (not recorded which). These receptors originate from a woman aged 45-65 years who had recovered from COVID-19.

The chain recombines TRBV27 with TRBJ2-7; D is possibly TRBD1 (9 bases). Germline lookup yields CDR1 MNHEY and CDR2 SMNVEV (reference sequence). Trimming took 2 bases from V and 4 from J, leaving 24 bases between them. The CDR3 has 18 residues. As DNA, the CDR3 is TGTGCCAGCAGTTTAGTGGGACAGGGCGCCTTAGCGGGGTACGAGCAGTACTTC. It specifies CASSLVGQGALAGYEQYF.

The chain carries TRBV4-3 and TRBJ1-5; perhaps TRBD1 as D (6 bases). The V end was cut by 6 bases, the J end by 4 bases, with 16 bases between. The germline V gene encodes CDR1 LGHNA and CDR2 YSLEER. The CDR3 extends over 15 amino acids. Written as DNA, the CDR3 is TGCGCCAGCAGGATAGACAGGTTTGGGAATCAGCCCCAGCATTTT. It specifies CASRIDRFGNQPQHF.

The chain links TRBV5-8 to TRBJ1-1; TRBD1 matches at 10 bases. Germline CDR1 is SGHTS and CDR2 is YDEGEE. The CDR3 has 14 amino acids. Losses at the gene ends were 1 base for V and 4 bases for J; bases not matched to a gene: 1. For the CDR3, the DNA is TGTGCCAGCAGCTTGCGGGACAGGGGCACTGAAGCTTTCTTT. Its protein product is CASSLRDRGTEAFF. The variable domain in full, with the rest retrieved from reference TRBV5-8 and TRBJ1-1, is EAGVTQSPTHLIKTRGQQATLRCSPISGHTSVYWYQQALGLGLQFLLWYDEGEERNRGNFPPRFSGRQFPNYSSELNVNALELEDSALYLCASSLRDRGTEAFFGQGTRLTVV.

This clone was found a few times. The chain carries TRBV3-1 (or the pseudogene TRBV3-2) and TRBJ1-1; the D is unclear. The CDR3 runs 15 residues. CDR1 and CDR2 from the germline V gene are LGHDT and YNNKEL (reference sequence). Trimming took off 0 bases at V and 0 bases at J, with 8 bases between the two ends. For the CDR3, the DNA is TGTGCCAGCAGCCAAGATGCGGCCATGAACACTGAAGCTTTCTTT. Residues: CASSQDAAMNTEAFF.

This clone was detected a few times. The junction departs from the called germline gene at one end, perhaps through a read error. The V and J genes are TRBV24-1 and TRBJ1-5, with D perhaps TRBD1 (5 bases). Germline-derived CDR1 and CDR2 are KGHDR and SFDVKD. The CDR3 extends over 14 amino acids. The CDR3 nucleotides read TGCCCCCTAAGAACGGGGGATAGCAATCAGCCCCAGCATTTT. Amino acid sequence: CPLRTGDSNQPQHF.

V is TRBV27 and J is TRBJ2-2; D may be TRBD1 (5 bases). CDR1 MNHEY and CDR2 SMNVEV come from the germline V gene (reference sequence). Trimming removed 6 bases from V and 6 bases from J, with 5 bases in between. The CDR3 has 11 residues. The CDR3 region has the DNA TGTGCCAGCAGAGGGGCCGGGGAGCTGTTTTTT. Translated: CASRGAGELFF.

V is TRBV6-6 and J is TRBJ2-7; D gene ambiguous. The ends were cut back, 0 bases at V and 6 bases at J, with 12 bases in the middle. This CDR3 region has 14 residues. In germline, CDR1 is MNHNY, CDR2 SVGAGI (reference sequence). The CDR3 DNA follows: TGTGCCAGCAGTTACTCGAGGCCGACCGGCGAGCAGTACTTC. Protein product: CASSYSRPTGEQYF.

In its sample, this clone was seen once. The chain has TRBV6-5 and TRBJ2-7; 7 nucleotides match TRBD1. The ends lost 6 bases at V and 2 bases at J; junction bases unmatched: 10. Germline values: CDR1 MNHEY, CDR2 SVGAGI. The CDR3 contains 15 residues. CDR3 nucleotides: TGTGCCAGCAGCTATACCGGACAGGCGGCCTACGAGCAGTACTTC. Residues: CASSYTGQAAYEQYF.

The chain employs TRBV20-1 and TRBJ2-5; weak D call: TRBD2 (5 bases). Trimming took 3 bases from V and 5 from J, leaving 10 bases between them. This CDR3 is built from 12 residues. Germline V gene data show CDR1 as DFQATT and CDR2 as SNEGSKA (reference sequence). The CDR3 region has the DNA TGCAGTGCTAGTCACCAGCGGGAGACCCAGTACTTC. Its translation is CSASHQRETQYF.

V usage is TRBV3-1 (or the pseudogene TRBV3-2) and J usage is TRBJ2-7; 14 bases are a match to TRBD2. Germline CDR1 reads LGHDT; CDR2 reads YNNKEL (reference sequence). The ends lost 3 bases at V and 4 bases at J; junction bases unmatched: 5. The CDR3 totals 16 residues. The CDR3 DNA reads as TGTGCCAGCAGCCAGGGGACTAGCGGGAGAGGGTACGAGCAGTACTTC. It encodes CASSQGTSGRGYEQYF.

This rearrangement joins TRBV7-7 to TRBJ1-1; D may be TRBD1 (6 bases). V was cut by 2 bases and J by 4 bases, with 17 bases left in between. Germline V CDR1 and CDR2: SSHAT, FNYEAQ (reference sequence). This CDR3 has 16 amino acids. CDR3 region: CASSLLPSGGPTEAFF. CDR3 DNA sequence: TGTGCCAGCAGCTTACTCCCTTCCGGGGGGCCCACTGAAGCTTTCTTT.

The chain carries TRBV13 and TRBJ2-3, with D possibly being TRBD1 (6 bases). This CDR3 contains 13 residues. Trimming shortened V by 1 base and J by 4 bases, and 6 bases separated the two germline ends. The germline CDR1 and CDR2 sequences are PRHDT and FYEKMQ (reference sequence). The CDR3 region is CASSLDRADTQYF. The CDR3 nucleotides are TGTGCCAGCAGCTTAGACAGGGCAGATACGCAGTATTTT.

This chain joins TRBV18 and TRBJ1-2; 7 nucleotides match TRBD1. CDR1 KGHSH and CDR2 LQKENI come from the germline V gene. After removal of 3 bases from V and 5 bases from J, the junction contained 6 bases not matched to a gene. The length of the CDR3 is 14 residues. Written as DNA, the CDR3 is TGTGCCAGCTCACCCCCAGACAGGGTGTATGGCTACACCTTC. Its protein product is CASSPPDRVYGYTF.

The chain combines TRBV30 with TRBJ1-5; unclear D gene. Trimming stripped 5 bases from V and 1 base from J, with 12 bases between. This CDR3 has 14 amino acids. Germline CDR1 GTSNPN, CDR2 SVGIG (reference sequence). CDR3 DNA sequence: TGTGCCTGGGCCTTTGGCGGAAGCAATCAGCCCCAGCATTTT. It encodes CAWAFGGSNQPQHF.

This chain links TRBV30 with TRBJ2-3; 9 bases map to TRBD1. Germline values: CDR1 GTSNPN, CDR2 SVGIG (reference sequence). This CDR3 contains 14 residues. V gave up 1 base and J gave up 4 bases; unmatched junction bases: 3. CDR3: CAWSDRGLSDTQYF. The CDR3 DNA reads TGTGCCTGGAGTGACAGGGGGCTTTCAGATACGCAGTATTTT.

The chain joins TRBV20-1 to TRBJ2-2, with a possible D match to TRBD2 (5 bases). Germline V gene data show CDR1 as DFQATT and CDR2 as SNEGSKA (reference sequence). V was cut by 3 bases and J by 5 bases, with 13 bases left in between. CDR3 length: 14 residues. Here the CDR3 reads CSASYGSGTGELFF. The CDR3 nucleotides are TGCAGTGCTAGTTATGGGAGTGGTACCGGGGAGCTGTTTTTT.

The V and J genes are TRBV15 and TRBJ1-1; D is undetermined. Germline V gene sequence: CDR1 LNHNV, CDR2 YYDKDF (reference sequence). The CDR3 is 15 residues long. V lost 4 bases and J 0 bases, leaving 12 bases between the germline ends. The CDR3 bases are TGTGCCACCAGCAAAACATCATTGATGAACACTGAAGCTTTCTTT. Amino acids: CATSKTSLMNTEAFF.

This chain links TRBV10-2 with TRBJ2-1; 7 bases agree with TRBD1. With 8 bases clipped from V and 1 base from J, the junction kept 11 bases outside the gene matches. Germline V gene lookup returns CDR1 WSHSY and CDR2 SAAADI. The CDR3 extends over 16 amino acids. CDR3 amino acids: CASGGTPGGSYNEQFF. CDR3 in DNA: TGCGCCAGCGGGGGAACCCCAGGGGGATCCTACAATGAGCAGTTCTTC.

For this clone: Other DNA sequences in the same sample also yield this CDR3. The rearrangement uses TRBV5-6 and TRBJ1-5; D perhaps matches TRBD1 (6 bases). Germline values: CDR1 SGHDT, CDR2 YYEEEE. V lost 2 bases and J lost 0, with 9 bases in between. This CDR3 spans 15 amino acids. The CDR3, as DNA: TGTGCCAGCAGCTTTAGGGGGTCTAGCAATCAGCCCCAGCATTTT. Encoded protein: CASSFRGSSNQPQHF.

The chain carries TRBV19 and TRBJ1-2; no definite D call. The CDR3 has 11 residues. Deletions cut 8 bases from V and 1 base from J, with 5 bases between. The germline CDR1 and CDR2 sequences are LNHDA and SQIVND (reference sequence). In nucleotides, the CDR3 is TGTGCCAGTGAGAATAACTATGGCTACACCTTC. This codes for CASENNYGYTF.